The text below deals with one TCR beta chain. Its antigen is unidentified. Deletions cut 6 bases from V and 6 bases from J, with 19 bases between. This CDR3 has 15 amino acids. The germline CDR1 and CDR2 sequences are SNHLY and FYNNEI. These data are taken from a study of PD-1 blockade in classical Hodgkin lymphoma. About the study: Each patient was given nivolumab 3 mg/kg through a vein every 2 weeks. Study findings and constraints: Patients excluded were those beginning nivolumab under 1 year after ASCT.

Every patient relapsed after autologous stem cell transplantation, and brentuximab vedotin exposure varied. Repertoires were generated with immunoSEQ multiplex PCR, while TCRdb's copy carries only in-frame clones and drops some. The sample shows 50,000 or so clones, approximately 90% of them seen only once. The source is a human donor with classical Hodgkin lymphoma. The specimen was peripheral blood mononuclear cells (PBMCs), collected before the second cycle of nivolumab. This chain joins TRBV2 and TRBJ2-3, with D possibly matching TRBD1 (6 bases). CDR3 DNA: TGTGCCAGCAGGTACAGGGTTTCCCCACAGGATACGCAGTATTTT. Protein: CASRYRVSPQDTQYF.